The clone carrying this T cell receptor (beta chain) was seen a handful of times. The target antigen is unknown. Since all of the isolated RNA was reverse transcribed, expressed TCRB transcripts were what got sequenced. Sequencing was performed with immunoSEQ multiplex PCR; in TCRdb, only in-frame clones are kept and a portion is missing. The sample has a few hundred thousand clones; around a fifth are singletons. It was one heparinised blood draw, averaging approximately 100 mL, that each donor gave. Sorted populations all exceeded 98% purity. This entry comes from a study of beta chain features in type 1 diabetes. Study information: Summed over all samples, the examined sorted cells came to 95 million to 120 million.

V was clipped by 3 bases and J by 5 bases, with 14 bases between them. This CDR3 spans 15 amino acids. Germline V CDR1 and CDR2: MGHDK, SYGVNS. Study findings and constraints: Within patients, naive, central memory and Treg TCRB repertoires seemed more similar than within healthy donors.

The rearrangement links TRBV25-1 to TRBJ2-1; tentative D call: TRBD1 (5 bases). The sequencing input was naive CD4+ T cells from blood. The receptor was isolated from a woman aged 18 to 35 in good health. The DNA of the CDR3 is TGTGCCAGCAGTGATGCTGGACACCCCGACAATGAGCAGTTCTTC. As protein: CASSDAGHPDNEQFF. Supplemented by reference TRBV25-1 and TRBJ2-1, the full variable domain reads EADIYQTPRYLVIGTGKKITLECSQTMGHDKMYWYQQDPGMELHLIHYSYGVNSTEKGDLSSESTVSRIRTEHFPLTLESARPSHTSQYLCASSDAGHPDNEQFFGPGTRLTVL.